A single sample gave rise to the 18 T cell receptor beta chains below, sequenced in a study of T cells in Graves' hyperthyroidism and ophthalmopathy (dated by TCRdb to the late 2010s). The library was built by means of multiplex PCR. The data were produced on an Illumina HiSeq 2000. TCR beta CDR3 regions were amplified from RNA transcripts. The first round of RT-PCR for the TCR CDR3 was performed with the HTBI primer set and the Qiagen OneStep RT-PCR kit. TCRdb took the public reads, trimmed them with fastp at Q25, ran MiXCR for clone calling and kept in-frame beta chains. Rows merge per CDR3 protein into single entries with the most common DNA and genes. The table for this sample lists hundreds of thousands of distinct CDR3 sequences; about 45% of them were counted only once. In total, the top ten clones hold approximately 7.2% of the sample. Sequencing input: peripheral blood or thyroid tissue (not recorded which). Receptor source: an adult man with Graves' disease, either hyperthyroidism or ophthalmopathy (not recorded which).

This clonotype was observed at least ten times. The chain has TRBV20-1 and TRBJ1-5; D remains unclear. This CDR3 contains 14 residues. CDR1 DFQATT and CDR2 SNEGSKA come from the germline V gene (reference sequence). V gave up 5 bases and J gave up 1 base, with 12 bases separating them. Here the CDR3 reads CSAQGRLSNQPQHF. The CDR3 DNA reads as TGCAGTGCTCAAGGGCGATTGAGCAATCAGCCCCAGCATTTT.

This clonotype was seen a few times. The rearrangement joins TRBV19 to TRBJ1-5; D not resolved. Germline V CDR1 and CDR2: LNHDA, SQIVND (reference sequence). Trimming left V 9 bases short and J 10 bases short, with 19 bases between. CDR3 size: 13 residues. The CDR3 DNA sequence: TGTGCCAGCTCTATGGACCGGAATTATCCCCAGCATTTT. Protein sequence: CASSMDRNYPQHF. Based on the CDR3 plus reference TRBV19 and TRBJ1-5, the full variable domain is DGGITQSPKYLFRKEGQNVTLSCEQNLNHDAMYWYRQDPGQGLRLIYYSQIVNDFQKGDIAEGYSVSREKKESFPLTVTSAQKNPTAFYLCASSMDRNYPQHFGDGTRLSIL.

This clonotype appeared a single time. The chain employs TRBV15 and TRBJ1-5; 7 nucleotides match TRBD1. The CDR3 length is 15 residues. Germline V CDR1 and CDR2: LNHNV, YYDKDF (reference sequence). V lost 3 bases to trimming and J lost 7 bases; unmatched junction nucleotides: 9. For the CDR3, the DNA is TGTGCCACCAGCAGGAGCCGGGACAGAGGGCAGCCCCAGCATTTT. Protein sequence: CATSRSRDRGQPQHF.

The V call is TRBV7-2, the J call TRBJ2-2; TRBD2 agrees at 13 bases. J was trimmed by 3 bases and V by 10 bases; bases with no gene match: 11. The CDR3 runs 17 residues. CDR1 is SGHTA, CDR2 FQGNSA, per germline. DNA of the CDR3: TGTGCCACCAGTGACCCTGGACTAGCGGGGGACACCGGGGAGCTGTTTTTT. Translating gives CATSDPGLAGDTGELFF. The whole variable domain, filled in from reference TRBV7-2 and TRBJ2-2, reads GAGVSQSPSNKVTEKGKDVELRCDPISGHTALYWYRQSLGQGLEFLIYFQGNSAPDKSGLPSDRFSAERTGGSVSTLTIQRTQQEDSAVYLCATSDPGLAGDTGELFFGEGSRLTVL.

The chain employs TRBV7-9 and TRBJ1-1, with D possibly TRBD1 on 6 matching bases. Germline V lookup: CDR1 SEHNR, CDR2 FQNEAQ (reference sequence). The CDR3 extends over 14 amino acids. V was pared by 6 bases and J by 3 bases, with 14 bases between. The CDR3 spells CASRYGTHHTEAFF. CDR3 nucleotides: TGTGCCAGCAGATACGGGACACATCACACTGAAGCTTTCTTT.

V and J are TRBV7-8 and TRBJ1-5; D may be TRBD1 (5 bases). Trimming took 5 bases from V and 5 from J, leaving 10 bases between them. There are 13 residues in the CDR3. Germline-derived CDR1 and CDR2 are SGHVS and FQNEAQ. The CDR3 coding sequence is TGTGCCAGCAGCATAGGGGCCGATCAGCCCCAGCATTTT. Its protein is CASSIGADQPQHF.

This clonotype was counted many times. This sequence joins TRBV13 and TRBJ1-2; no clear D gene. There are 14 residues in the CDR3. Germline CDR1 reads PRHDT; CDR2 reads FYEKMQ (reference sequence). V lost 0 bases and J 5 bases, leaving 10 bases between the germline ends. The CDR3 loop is CASSLGRGIYGYTF. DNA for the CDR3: TGTGCCAGCAGCTTAGGGAGAGGGATTTATGGCTACACCTTC.

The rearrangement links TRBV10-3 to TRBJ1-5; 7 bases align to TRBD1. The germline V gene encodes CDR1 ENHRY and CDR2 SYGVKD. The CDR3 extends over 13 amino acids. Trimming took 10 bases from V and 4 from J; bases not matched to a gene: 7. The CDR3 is CASTRQGNQPQHF. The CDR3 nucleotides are TGTGCCAGCACCAGACAGGGAAATCAGCCCCAGCATTTT.

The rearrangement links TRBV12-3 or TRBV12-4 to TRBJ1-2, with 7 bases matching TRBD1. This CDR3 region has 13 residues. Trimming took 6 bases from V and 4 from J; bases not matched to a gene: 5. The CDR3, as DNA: TGTGCCAGCAGCCAGGGACAGCGCTATGGCTACACCTTC. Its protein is CASSQGQRYGYTF.

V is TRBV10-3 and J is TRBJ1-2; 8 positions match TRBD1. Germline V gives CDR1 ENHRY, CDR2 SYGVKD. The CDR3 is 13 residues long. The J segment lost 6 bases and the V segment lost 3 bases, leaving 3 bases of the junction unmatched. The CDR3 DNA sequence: TGTGCCATCAGTGAAGACAGGGGACATGGCTACACCTTC. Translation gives CAISEDRGHGYTF.

This chain's CDR3 is CSARDASGSLNEQYF. Here the CDR3 DNA reads TGCAGTGCTAGAGATGCTAGCGGGAGTCTTAACGAGCAGTACTTC. The rearrangement links TRBV20-1 to TRBJ2-7; 10 bases line up with TRBD2. After removal of 0 bases from V and 5 bases from J, the junction contained 7 bases not matched to a gene. CDR3 length: 15 amino acids. Germline CDR1 and CDR2: DFQATT and SNEGSKA (reference sequence).

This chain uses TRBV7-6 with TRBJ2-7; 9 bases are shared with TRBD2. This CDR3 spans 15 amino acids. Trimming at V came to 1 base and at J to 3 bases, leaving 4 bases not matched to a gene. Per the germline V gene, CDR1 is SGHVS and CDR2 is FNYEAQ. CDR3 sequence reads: CASSLGGGGDYEQYF. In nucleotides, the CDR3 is TGTGCCAGCAGCTTAGGCGGCGGGGGGGACTACGAGCAGTACTTC. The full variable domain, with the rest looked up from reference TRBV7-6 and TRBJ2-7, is GAGVSQSPRYKVTKRGQDVALRCDPISGHVSLYWYRQALGQGPEFLTYFNYEAQQDKSGLPNDRFSAERPEGSISTLTIQRTEQRDSAMYRCASSLGGGGDYEQYFGPGTRLTVT.

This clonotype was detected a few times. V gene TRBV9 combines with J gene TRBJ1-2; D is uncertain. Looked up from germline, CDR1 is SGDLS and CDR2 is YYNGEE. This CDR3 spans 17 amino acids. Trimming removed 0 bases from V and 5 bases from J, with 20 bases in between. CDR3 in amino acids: CASSVDAAGGNRYGYTF. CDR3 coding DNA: TGTGCCAGCAGCGTAGATGCCGCTGGAGGGAACCGGTATGGCTACACCTTC.

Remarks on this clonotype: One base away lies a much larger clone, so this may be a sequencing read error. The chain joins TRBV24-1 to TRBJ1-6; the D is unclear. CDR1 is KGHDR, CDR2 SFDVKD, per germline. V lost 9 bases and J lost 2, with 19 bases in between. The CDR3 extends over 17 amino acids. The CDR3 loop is CATDNIRRSPYNSPLHF. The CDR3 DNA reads TGTGCCACCGATAACATCAGGAGAAGCCCCTATAATTCACCCCTCCACTTT.

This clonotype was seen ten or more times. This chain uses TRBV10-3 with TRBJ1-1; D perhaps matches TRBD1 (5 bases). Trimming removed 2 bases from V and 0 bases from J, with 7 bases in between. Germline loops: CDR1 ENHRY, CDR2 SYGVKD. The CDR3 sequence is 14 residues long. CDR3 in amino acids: CAISEGHLNTEAFF. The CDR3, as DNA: TGTGCCATCAGTGAGGGACATCTGAACACTGAAGCTTTCTTT.

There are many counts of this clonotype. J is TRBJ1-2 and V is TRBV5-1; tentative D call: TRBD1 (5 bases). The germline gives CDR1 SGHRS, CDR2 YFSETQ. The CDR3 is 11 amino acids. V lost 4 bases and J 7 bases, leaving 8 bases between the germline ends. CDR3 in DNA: TGCGCCAGCAGCCGGGACGTTGGCTACACCTTC. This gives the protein CASSRDVGYTF.

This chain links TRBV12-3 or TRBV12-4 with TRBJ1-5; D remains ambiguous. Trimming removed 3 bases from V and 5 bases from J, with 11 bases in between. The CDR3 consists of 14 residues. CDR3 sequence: CASSLKASYQPQHF. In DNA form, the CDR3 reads TGTGCCAGCAGTTTGAAGGCTTCGTATCAGCCCCAGCATTTT.

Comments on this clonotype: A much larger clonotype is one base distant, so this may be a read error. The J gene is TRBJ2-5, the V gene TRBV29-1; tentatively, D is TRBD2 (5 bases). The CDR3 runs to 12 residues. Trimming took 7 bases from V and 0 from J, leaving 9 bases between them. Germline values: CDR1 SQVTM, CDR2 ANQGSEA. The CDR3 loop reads CSAPTNQETQYF. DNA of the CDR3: TGCAGCGCCCCGACTAACCAAGAGACCCAGTACTTC.